This TCR beta chain was captured by sequencing in a study of OX40 agonist ivuxolimab in advanced cancers. Background for the entire study: Ivuxolimab was an agonistic, fully human IgG2 monoclonal antibody directed against OX40 (CD134), a costimulatory receptor. Intravenous ivuxolimab was administered to patients every 2 weeks at six dose levels: 0.01, 0.1, 0.3, 1.5, 3 and 10 mg/kg. Of the roughly 52 patients in dose escalation, around 20 had hepatocellular carcinoma, some 15 had melanoma, 9 had renal cell carcinoma and 9 had head and neck cancer. In the dose-escalation cohort, approximately 82% of patients were male, and the mean age was 60 years with a range of roughly 23 to 79. Prior anti-PD-1, anti-PD-L1 or anti-CTLA-4 therapy was permitted, and roughly two fifths of dose-escalation patients had received checkpoint inhibitors. Partial responses were achieved by three dose-escalation patients, of whom one had hepatocellular carcinoma and two had cutaneous melanoma. The purpose of peripheral TCRbeta sequencing was to test whether ivuxolimab changed TCR sequence diversity and led to clonal T-cell expansion. The paper covers the monotherapy dose-escalation part of the phase I ivuxolimab trial, which included N = 52 patients. The paper as a whole reports these results and caveats: Low levels of normalized T-cell clonal expansion were also shown by some nonresponding patients. On average, CD8+ T cells showed more expanded clones than CD4+ T cells after ivuxolimab. In the 0.1-3.0 mg/kg groups, partial responders had among the lowest normalized peripheral clonal expansion, particularly in CD8+ T cells. Which antigens the clonally expanded peripheral T cells were specific for was not determined. At doses of 0.1 to 3.0 mg/kg, clonal expansion of both CD4+ and CD8+ T cells in blood was seen between baseline and week 6.

The CDR3 spans 15 residues, from the cysteine through the phenylalanine. The sequence is cut down to CDR3 DNA, 45 bases in frame from base 1. The V and J ends are trimmed by 2 bases and 11 bases, leaving 19 bases between them. In the germline V gene, CDR1 corresponds to SNHLY and CDR2 to FYNNEI. Patients with autoimmune disease history or receiving systemic immunosuppression were excluded from the trial. Peripheral blood for TCR sequencing was drawn from every dose cohort at baseline, at cycle 4 day 1 and at cycle 7 day 1. Samples were obtained from an open-label, multicenter, first-in-human phase I dose-escalation trial of ivuxolimab. Adults with locally advanced or metastatic head and neck squamous cell, hepatocellular, melanoma or renal cell carcinoma were enrolled in the trial. Before TCR sequencing, CD4+ T cells and CD8+ T cells were sorted from peripheral blood as separate populations. In regard to this clone: Which antigen it targets is not known. No much larger clonotype is one base removed from it; base qualities were not supplied.

To sequence the TCRbeta CDR3 region, genomic DNA was isolated from the sorted cells. TCRbeta CDR3 regions were sequenced using the immunoSEQ Assay. TCRdb holds this immuneACCESS table with in-frame rearrangements only. Some clones are missing; in checked studies, unresolved V genes explain under half, and the rest has no known cause. In all, the sample holds around 20,000 clones, and approximately 80% of those were seen once. The ten largest clonotypes hold around 15% of the sample. The chain is encoded by TRBV2 joined to TRBJ1-5; TRBD1 is possibly the D segment (5 matching bases). The clonotype comes from an adult with an advanced solid tumor such as melanoma, head and neck, liver or kidney cancer. This specimen was CD4+ or CD8+ T cells sorted from blood, taken in a trial of the OX40 agonist ivuxolimab. The DNA reads TGTGCCAGCAGTGAAATGGGGCAGCCCTCCACGGCCCAGCATTTT. Protein translation: CASSEMGQPSTAQHF.